The present TCR beta chain was sequenced within a study of vaccination and CD4 T cells after COVID-19. Indicated treatment: approximately 11-day PBMC culture with coronavirus spike peptide pools or control peptides (ViraFEST assay). The CDR3 loop spans 16 amino acids. CDR1 and CDR2 from the germline V gene are SNHLY and FYNNEI. J lost 5 bases, V lost 0 bases, and 9 bases had no gene match. This clonotype was counted a few times. Its matching antigen is unknown. Cultured CD4+ T cell DNA was sequenced using the Oncomine TCR Beta short-read assay. Genomic DNA was taken out of cultured CD4+ T cells by extraction. Via MiXCR, TCRdb re-called the PCR reads, giving one row per CDR3 protein. The repertoire holds fewer than 15,000 distinct CDR3 sequences, with roughly 44% as singletons.

Sequencing used cultured CD4+ T cells from blood, obtained after SARS-CoV-2 vaccination. The TCR sequence derives from a human donor with COVID-19. The V call is TRBV2, the J call TRBJ2-7; 8 bases are a match to TRBD1. The CDR3 DNA reads TGTGCCAGCAGTGAAGCGCTTCGGGCAGGGGGCCACGAGCAGTACTTC. Translating it yields CASSEALRAGGHEQYF.